Following are 6 T cell receptor beta chains from one sample sequenced in a study of beta chain features in type 1 diabetes (dated 2018 in TCRdb). What the research found in general, with its limitations: A moderate but significant shortening of TCRB CDR3 length was observed in type 1 diabetes patients in all four CD4+ subsets.

The library was built by means of the immunoSEQ multiplex PCR assay. All of the isolated RNA was reverse transcribed with the High Capacity cDNA Reverse Transcription Kit, so expressed TCRB transcripts were sequenced. The immuneACCESS repertoire file appears here via TCRdb, limited to in-frame rearrangements. These files lack a portion of the clones; in checked studies, under half of the deficit traces to unresolved V genes, and the cause of the others is not known. The sample table holds around 130,000 clones, of which 9% were seen once. The top ten clonotypes cover 0.65% to 0.75% of the sample. For these TCRs, the target antigens are not known. Sequences were obtained from central memory CD4+ T cells from blood. The origin of the receptors is a man younger than 40 with type 1 diabetes.

The chain links TRBV5-6 to TRBJ1-6; TRBD1 agrees at 8 bases. This CDR3 is built from 16 residues. The germline V gene has CDR1 SGHDT and CDR2 YYEEEE. With 5 bases clipped from V and 5 bases from J, the junction kept 9 bases outside the gene matches. The CDR3 region is CASRRTRGLDNSPLHF. CDR3 nucleotide sequence: TGTGCCAGCAGACGCACCAGGGGGCTGGATAATTCACCCCTCCACTTT.

The rearrangement joins TRBV6-5 to TRBJ2-1; 8 nucleotides agree with TRBD2. The germline gives CDR1 MNHEY, CDR2 SVGAGI. CDR3 length equals 13 residues. V lost 6 bases and J lost 7; bases outside the gene matches: 5. In nucleotides, the CDR3 is TGTGCCAGCAGCGGGGGGGCCCCAAATGAGCAGTTCTTC. This sequence encodes CASSGGAPNEQFF.

The sample holds a few counts of this clone. The chain is built from TRBV29-1 and TRBJ1-1, with D unresolved. The CDR3 sequence is 14 residues long. V lost 4 bases and J lost 4, with 16 bases in between. CDR1 is SQVTM and CDR2 is ANQGSEA in the germline V gene. CDR3 amino acids: CSVGRVQRGTEAFF. The CDR3 DNA reads TGCAGCGTTGGCCGGGTCCAGCGGGGCACTGAAGCTTTCTTT.

This clone was seen only a few times. The chain combines TRBV29-1 with TRBJ2-1; TRBD1 might be the D (6 bases). Trimming removed 4 bases at V and 4 bases at J, with 17 bases between. The CDR3 has 15 amino acids. The germline V gene has CDR1 SQVTM and CDR2 ANQGSEA. In DNA, the CDR3 is TGCAGCGTTGGAGGGGGAATCACGACTTACAATGAGCAGTTCTTC. It translates to CSVGGGITTYNEQFF.

The table lists this clone with many counts. The rearrangement joins TRBV4-3 to TRBJ2-1; possibly TRBD2 for D (6 bases). CDR1 LGHNA and CDR2 YSLEER come from the germline V gene. V dropped 0 bases and J dropped 4 bases, with 13 bases sitting between them. This CDR3 region has 16 residues. CDR3 nucleotide sequence: TGCGCCAGCAGCCAAGATTGGAGGGATTCTTACAATGAGCAGTTCTTC. Translation: CASSQDWRDSYNEQFF.

This clone showed up just a few times. V usage is TRBV28 and J usage is TRBJ2-7; tentative D call: TRBD1 (5 bases). V lost 3 bases, J lost 3 bases, and 9 bases lay in between. The CDR3 runs 13 residues. Germline loops: CDR1 MDHEN, CDR2 SYDVKM. This CDR3 reads CASSFKGVYEQYF. The CDR3 bases are TGTGCCAGCAGTTTCAAAGGGGTCTACGAGCAGTACTTC.